This T cell receptor (beta chain) was recorded in a study of blood T cell repertoires in COVID-19 (dated by TCRdb to 2018 to 2021). About the investigation overall: Samples from collaborators originated in the United States, Italy and Spain and spanned both the acute and convalescent phases of COVID-19. The material from the prospective study consisted of cDNA or gDNA derived from T cells, B-cell-depleted T cells, or PBMCs. The dataset comprised deeply sampled blood TCRbeta repertoires from subjects exposed to, actively infected with, or recovered from COVID-19. A freely available public database, intended as a resource for researchers studying the immune response to SARS-CoV-2, is where the repertoires were released. The samples were drawn from the first 160 participants of the ongoing ImmuneRACE study and from over a thousand subjects provided by 6 global collaborators. A de-identified subject ID, COVID-19 status, age in years and sex were almost always included in the sample metadata. Where available, HLA class I and class II types were obtained from metadata supplied by the sample provider rather than from assay-based typing.

Details on this clone: Its antigen target is currently unknown. Base qualities are missing; no much larger clone stands one base away.

From a lookup of the germline V gene, CDR1 and CDR2 are SGHVS and FQNEAQ. V is pared back by 5 bases and J by 0 bases, with 16 bases lying between the germline termini. The CDR3 sequence holds 17 residues, the cysteine and phenylalanine included. The entry retains the CDR3 DNA only, 51 bases that are in frame from base 1. The immunoSEQ Assay, a bias-controlled multiplex PCR, was used to amplify TCRbeta CDR3 regions from genomic DNA. From the authors' description of their analysis: The number of nucleated cells in each sample was estimated from the amplification of reference gene primers within the assay. To quantify the absolute abundance of each unique TCRbeta CDR3 rearrangement, sequence reads were collapsed and filtered. For each sample, productive Simpson clonality was calculated as the square root of Simpson's diversity index across productive rearrangements. TCRdb carries this immuneACCESS record with in-frame sequences only. Its versions omit some clonotypes, under half of them owing to an unresolved V gene in the studies checked, with the rest unexplained. The V and J calls and the clone size are those of that table, but D and trimming were determined from the DNA. Counted in this sample were around 47,000 clones; roughly nine tenths of them appeared once. The ten largest clones take up 7.5% to 10% of the sample.

Whole blood was collected in K2EDTA tubes by collaborating institutions according to the institutions' own protocols. For TCRbeta analysis, collaborators shipped samples as frozen whole blood, isolated PBMCs, or DNA extracted from either of those sample types. Overall results and qualifications from the work: Clinical and demographic metadata were provided uncurated, with the amount varying by source and participant.

The sequence was obtained from an elderly man with active or convalescent COVID-19. Specimen: peripheral blood. The sequence is built from TRBV7-8 and TRBJ1-4; TRBD1 is a weak D gene call, 5 bases matching. The nucleotides read TGTGCCAGCAGCCTGAGCCAAGGGACTCCAACTAATGAAAAACTGTTTTTT. This codes for CASSLSQGTPTNEKLFF.